This T cell receptor (beta chain) comes out of a study of blood T cell repertoires in COVID-19. The CDR3 contains 16 residues. With V trimmed by 0 bases and J by 6 bases, 6 bases remained unmatched. Germline V CDR1 and CDR2: MNHEY, SVGEGT. Using immunoSEQ multiplex PCR, the repertoire was profiled, and TCRdb retains in-frame clones only, with some absent. The sample has nearly 350,000 clones; less than 90% are singletons. The sequenced material came from PBMCs or T cells enriched from blood (not recorded which). The chain uses TRBV6-2 or TRBV6-3 and TRBJ2-7; 12 positions agree with TRBD1. This receptor was taken from a woman younger than 45 who had recovered from COVID-19. This chain's CDR3 is CASSYSPGQGAGEQYF. CDR3 in DNA: TGTGCCAGCAGTTACTCTCCGGGACAGGGGGCAGGCGAGCAGTACTTC.